This T cell receptor beta chain stems from a study of OX40 agonist ivuxolimab in advanced cancers. Study-wide points: Also showing low normalized T-cell clonal expansion were some of the nonresponders.

Here immunoSEQ multiplex PCR was the method, and the copy in TCRdb shows in-frame clones only, minus some. The repertoire holds tens of thousands of clones, 82% seen once, with more than 0.4% in the top ten. Per the germline V gene, CDR1 is MNHNS and CDR2 is SASEGT. The CDR3 sequence is 14 residues long. V gave up 6 bases and J gave up 7 bases, with 15 bases separating them. A few counts support this clone. Its antigen is unidentified. Blood specimens came from baseline, cycle 4 day 1, and cycle 7 day 1. The sequencing used CD4+ or CD8+ T cells sorted from blood, collected in a trial of the OX40 agonist ivuxolimab. The V gene is TRBV6-1, the J gene TRBJ1-4; perhaps TRBD1 as D (5 bases). This clonotype was obtained from an adult with an advanced solid tumor such as melanoma, head and neck, liver or kidney cancer. CDR3 sequence (DNA): TGTGCCAGCAGCGGAGTCAAGGGGCTTGAAAAACTGTTTTTT. This encodes CASSGVKGLEKLFF.